The clone carrying this T cell receptor (beta chain) was seen ten or more times. The sample comes from a study of read filtering for tumor transcriptome and immune sequencing. The library was built from about 400 ng RNA with molecular barcoded adaptors for alpha/delta and beta/gamma chains. TCRdb reprocessed the reads with MiXCR, giving one entry per CDR3 protein. This table has approximately 93,000 distinct CDR3 sequences, about 22% appearing once. Trimming removed 8 bases at V and 7 bases at J, with 6 bases between. The CDR3 is made up of 10 amino acids. Germline V gene sequence: CDR1 SGHAT, CDR2 FQNNGV.

The J gene is TRBJ2-1, the V gene TRBV11-2; TRBD2 is a possible D gene (6 bases). This TCR came from a donor at least 40 years old with multiple myeloma. Material: a population of CD138-negative cells sorted from bone marrow. The CDR3 is CASGGNEQFF. CDR3 DNA: TGTGCCAGCGGGGGGAATGAGCAGTTCTTC.